Only one count was recorded for the clone carrying this T cell receptor (beta chain). Its antigen is unknown. This sample was taken from a study of graft-versus-host responses after intestinal transplantation. On the study more broadly: Recipients got multivisceral, liver-intestinal, or isolated intestinal transplants. Each recipient received anti-thymocyte globulin induction, then tacrolimus and steroids for around 3 years. Study-wide results and limits: Subjects displaying graft-donor T cell macrochimerism possessed elevated graft-versus-host to host-versus-graft clonal ratios inside allografts. Present in recipient marrow, GvH clones included some that appeared first in ileum or blood.

The V segment lost 4 bases and the J segment 4 bases; nucleotides outside the gene matches: 7. The germline V gene has CDR1 SGHKS and CDR2 YYEKEE (reference sequence). This CDR3 is built from 15 residues. The table came from immunoSEQ multiplex PCR; TCRdb's copy has only in-frame clones and leaves some out. The sample includes approximately 130,000 clones, roughly nine tenths of them seen just once. J is TRBJ1-2 and V is TRBV5-5; 10 bases are a match to TRBD1. The origin of this receptor is a human donor who received an intestinal transplant. The sequences come from unstimulated CD4+ T cells sorted from spleen or lymph node cells, collected before intestinal transplant. CDR3 nucleotides: TGTGCCAGCAGCCTAGGACAGGGGGTGAGCTATGGCTACACCTTC. Its translation is CASSLGQGVSYGYTF.